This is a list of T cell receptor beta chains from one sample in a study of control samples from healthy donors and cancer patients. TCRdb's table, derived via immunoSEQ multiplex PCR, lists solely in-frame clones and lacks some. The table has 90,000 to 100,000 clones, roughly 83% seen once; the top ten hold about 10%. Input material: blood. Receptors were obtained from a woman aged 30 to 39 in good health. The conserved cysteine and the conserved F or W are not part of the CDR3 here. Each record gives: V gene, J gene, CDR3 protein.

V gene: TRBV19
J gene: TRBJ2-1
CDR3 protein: ASSIKGLRGSSYNEQF

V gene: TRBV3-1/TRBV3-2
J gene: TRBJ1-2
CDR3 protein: ASSLKGSGYT

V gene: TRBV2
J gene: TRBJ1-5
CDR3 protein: ASSMGQYSNQPQH

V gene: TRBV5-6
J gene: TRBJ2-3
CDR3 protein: ASSPGPGTDTQY

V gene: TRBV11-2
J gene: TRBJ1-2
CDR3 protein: ASSSPTGAYGYT

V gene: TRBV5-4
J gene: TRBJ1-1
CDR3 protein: ASSLGGGGTEAF

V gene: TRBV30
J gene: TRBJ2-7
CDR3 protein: AWSGQSSYEQY

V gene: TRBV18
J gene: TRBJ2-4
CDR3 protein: ASSPLAGGGVGENIQY

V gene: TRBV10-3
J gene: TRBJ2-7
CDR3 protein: AISEPGTGGASKY

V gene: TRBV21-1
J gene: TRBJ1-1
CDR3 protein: ASSKVRYTQAEAF

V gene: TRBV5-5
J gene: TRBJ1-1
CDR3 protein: ASSFSGTEAF

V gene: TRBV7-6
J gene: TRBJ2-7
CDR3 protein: ASSLGAGELYEQY

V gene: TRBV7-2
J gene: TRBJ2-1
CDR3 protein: ASSYPIGSYTEQF

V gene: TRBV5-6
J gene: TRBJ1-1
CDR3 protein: ASSLTGRTTEAF

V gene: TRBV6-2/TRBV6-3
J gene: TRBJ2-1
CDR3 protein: ASSYSPGLGNEQF

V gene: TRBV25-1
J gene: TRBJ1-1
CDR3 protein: ASSEYGLNTEAF

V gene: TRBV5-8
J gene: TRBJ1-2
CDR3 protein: ASSLVQGSYGYT

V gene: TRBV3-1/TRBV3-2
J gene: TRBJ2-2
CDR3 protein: ASSQVLEQLGTGELF

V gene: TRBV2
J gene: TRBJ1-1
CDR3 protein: ASSMLGGAYTEAF

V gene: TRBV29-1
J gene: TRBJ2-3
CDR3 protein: SVATSGGYTQY

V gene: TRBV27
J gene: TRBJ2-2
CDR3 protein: ASSTTGTGRYTGELF

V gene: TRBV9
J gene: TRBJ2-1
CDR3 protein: ASSVSGAWSYNEQF

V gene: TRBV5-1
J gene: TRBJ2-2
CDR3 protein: ASSLAGKNTGELF

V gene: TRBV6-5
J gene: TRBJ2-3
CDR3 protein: ASRHPGRTDTQY

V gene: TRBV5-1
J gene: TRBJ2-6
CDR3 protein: ASRSGTGLNSGANVLT

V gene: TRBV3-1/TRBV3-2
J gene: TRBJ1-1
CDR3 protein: ASSPLGNTEAF

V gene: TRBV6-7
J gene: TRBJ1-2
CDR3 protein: ASSYQRTVYGYT

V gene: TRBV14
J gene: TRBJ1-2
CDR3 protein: ASSPHLQGGGGYT

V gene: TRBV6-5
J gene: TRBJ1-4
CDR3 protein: ASSSTGSNKLF

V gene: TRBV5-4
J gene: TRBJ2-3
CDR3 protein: ASSLTSTDTQY

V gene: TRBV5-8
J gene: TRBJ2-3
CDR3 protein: ASSLARPEDTQY

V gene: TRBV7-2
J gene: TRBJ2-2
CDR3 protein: ASRLYGGDTGELF

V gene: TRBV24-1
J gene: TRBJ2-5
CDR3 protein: ATSPGGAGFETQY

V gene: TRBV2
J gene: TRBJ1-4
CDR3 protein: ASRSLGVPNEKLF

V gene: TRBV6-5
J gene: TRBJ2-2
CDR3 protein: ASRDSGGTGELF

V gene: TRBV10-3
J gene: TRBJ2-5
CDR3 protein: AIDRVQETQY

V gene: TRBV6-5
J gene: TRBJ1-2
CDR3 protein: ASSYRDRVGYT

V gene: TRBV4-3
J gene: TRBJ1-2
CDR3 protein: ASSQEGRGYGYT

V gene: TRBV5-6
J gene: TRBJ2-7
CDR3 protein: ASSLVRGGEQY

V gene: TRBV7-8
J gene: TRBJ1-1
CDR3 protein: ASSHRRGATEAF

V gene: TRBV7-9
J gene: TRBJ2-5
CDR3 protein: ASSGRQVFQETQY

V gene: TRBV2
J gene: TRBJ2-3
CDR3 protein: ASSETGVGTDTQY

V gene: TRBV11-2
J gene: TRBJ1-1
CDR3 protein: ASSSNIGTEAF

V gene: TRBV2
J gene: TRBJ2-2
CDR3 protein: ASSERTGGHGGELF

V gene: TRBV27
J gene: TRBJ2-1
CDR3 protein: ASAKPGLAGNEQF

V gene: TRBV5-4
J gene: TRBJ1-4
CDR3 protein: ASSLAAGGQEKLF

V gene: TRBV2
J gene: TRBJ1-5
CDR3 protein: ASKKEANQPQH

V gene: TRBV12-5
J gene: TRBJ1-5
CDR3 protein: ASGLGQGATQPQH

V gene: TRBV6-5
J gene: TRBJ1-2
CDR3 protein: ASSAGTGGYT

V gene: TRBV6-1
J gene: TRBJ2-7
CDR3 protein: ASSEVKGREQY

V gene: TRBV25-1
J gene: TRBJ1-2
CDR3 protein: ASTGTNYGYT